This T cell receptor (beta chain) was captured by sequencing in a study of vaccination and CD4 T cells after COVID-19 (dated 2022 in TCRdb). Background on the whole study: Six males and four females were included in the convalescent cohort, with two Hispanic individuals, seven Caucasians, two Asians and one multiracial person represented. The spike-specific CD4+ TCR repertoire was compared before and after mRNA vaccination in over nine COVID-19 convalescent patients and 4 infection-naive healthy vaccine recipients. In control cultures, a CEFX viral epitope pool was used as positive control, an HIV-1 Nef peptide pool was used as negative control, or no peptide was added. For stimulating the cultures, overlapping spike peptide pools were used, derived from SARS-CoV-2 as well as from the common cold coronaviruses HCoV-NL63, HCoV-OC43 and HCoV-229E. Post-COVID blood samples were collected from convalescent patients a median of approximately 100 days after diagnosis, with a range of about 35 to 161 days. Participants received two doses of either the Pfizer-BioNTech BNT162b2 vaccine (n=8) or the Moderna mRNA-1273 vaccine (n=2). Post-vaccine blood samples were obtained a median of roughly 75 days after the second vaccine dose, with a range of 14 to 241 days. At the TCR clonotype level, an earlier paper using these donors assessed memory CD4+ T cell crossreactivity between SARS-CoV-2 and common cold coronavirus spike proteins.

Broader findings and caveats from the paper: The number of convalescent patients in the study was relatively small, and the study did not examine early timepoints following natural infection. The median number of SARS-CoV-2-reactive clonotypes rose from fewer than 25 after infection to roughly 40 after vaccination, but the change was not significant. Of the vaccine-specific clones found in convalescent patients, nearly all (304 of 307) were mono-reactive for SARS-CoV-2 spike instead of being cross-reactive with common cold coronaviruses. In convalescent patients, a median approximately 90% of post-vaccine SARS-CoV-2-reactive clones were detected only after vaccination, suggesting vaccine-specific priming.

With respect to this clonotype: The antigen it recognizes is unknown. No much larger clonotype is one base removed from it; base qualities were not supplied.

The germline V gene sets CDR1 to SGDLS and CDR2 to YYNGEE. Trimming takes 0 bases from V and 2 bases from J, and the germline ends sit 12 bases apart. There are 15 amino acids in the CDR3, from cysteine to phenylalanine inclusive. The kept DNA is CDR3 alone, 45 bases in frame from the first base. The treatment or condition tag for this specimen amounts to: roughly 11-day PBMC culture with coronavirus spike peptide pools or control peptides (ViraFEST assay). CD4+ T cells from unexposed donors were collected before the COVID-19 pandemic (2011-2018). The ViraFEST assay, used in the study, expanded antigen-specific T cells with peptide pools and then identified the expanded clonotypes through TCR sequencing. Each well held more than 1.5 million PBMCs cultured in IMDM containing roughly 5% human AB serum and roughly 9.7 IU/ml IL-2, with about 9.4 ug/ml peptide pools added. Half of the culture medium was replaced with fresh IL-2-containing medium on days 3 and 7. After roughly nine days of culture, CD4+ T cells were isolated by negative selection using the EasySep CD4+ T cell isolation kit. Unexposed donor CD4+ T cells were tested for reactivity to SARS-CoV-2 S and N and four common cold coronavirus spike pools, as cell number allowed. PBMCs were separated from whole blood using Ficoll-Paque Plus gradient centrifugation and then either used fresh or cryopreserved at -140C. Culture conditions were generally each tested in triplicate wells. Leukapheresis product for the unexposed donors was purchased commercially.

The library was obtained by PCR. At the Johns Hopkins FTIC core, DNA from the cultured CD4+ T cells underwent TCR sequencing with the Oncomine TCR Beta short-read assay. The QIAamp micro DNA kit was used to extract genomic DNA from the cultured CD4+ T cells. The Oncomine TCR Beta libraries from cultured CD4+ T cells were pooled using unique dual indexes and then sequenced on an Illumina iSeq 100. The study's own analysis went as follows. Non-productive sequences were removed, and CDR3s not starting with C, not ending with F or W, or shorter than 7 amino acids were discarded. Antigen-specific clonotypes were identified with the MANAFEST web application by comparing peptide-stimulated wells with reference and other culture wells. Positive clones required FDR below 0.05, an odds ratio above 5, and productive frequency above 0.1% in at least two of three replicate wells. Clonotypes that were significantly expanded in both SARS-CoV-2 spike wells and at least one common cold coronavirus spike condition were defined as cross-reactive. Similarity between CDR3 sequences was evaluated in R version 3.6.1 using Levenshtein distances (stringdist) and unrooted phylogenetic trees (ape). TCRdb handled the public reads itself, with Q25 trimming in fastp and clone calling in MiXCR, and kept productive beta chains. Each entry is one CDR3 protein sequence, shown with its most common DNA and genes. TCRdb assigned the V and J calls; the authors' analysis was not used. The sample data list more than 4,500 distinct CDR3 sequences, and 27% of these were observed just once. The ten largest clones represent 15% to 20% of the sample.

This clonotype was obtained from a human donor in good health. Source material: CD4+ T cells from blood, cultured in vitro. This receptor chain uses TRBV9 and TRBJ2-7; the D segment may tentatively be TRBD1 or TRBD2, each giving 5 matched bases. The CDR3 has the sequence CASSVVGDPTYEQYF. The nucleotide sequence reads TGTGCCAGCAGCGTAGTGGGGGACCCAACCTACGAGCAGTACTTC.